These T cell receptor beta chains were read from a single sample in a study of blood T cell repertoires in COVID-19. Some clones are missing from TCRdb's copy, which holds only in-frame ones; the method was immunoSEQ multiplex PCR. In the table there are some 290,000 clones, roughly 90% of which are singletons. What was sequenced was peripheral blood. Source of these receptors: a woman younger than 45 with COVID-19, enrolled during active disease. Each CDR3 is given with its conserved first and last residue. D genes are given only for firm matches. Clone size is stated in some rows and not others, as once, few, many or a class when expanded.

size	V	J	D	CDR3	DNA
NA	TRBV10-1	TRBJ2-1	TRBD1	CASRDRAYNEQFF	TGCGCCAGCAGGGACAGGGCCTACAATGAGCAGTTCTTC
NA	TRBV5-6	TRBJ2-1	NA	CASSFLTGRSYNEQFF	TGTGCCAGCAGCTTTCTCACAGGGCGCTCCTACAATGAGCAGTTCTTC
once	TRBV11-2	TRBJ1-6	NA	CASSLGGLDSPLHF	TGTGCCAGCAGCTTAGGGGGCTTGGATTCACCCCTCCACTTT
NA	TRBV7-9	TRBJ1-3	NA	CASSLGRGPGNTIYF	TGTGCCAGCAGCTTAGGACGAGGGCCTGGAAACACCATATATTTT
NA	TRBV4-1	TRBJ1-2	TRBD1	CASSQEPGQVNGYTF	TGCGCCAGCAGCCAAGAGCCGGGACAGGTGAACGGCTACACCTTC
NA	TRBV19	TRBJ2-3	TRBD2	CASSSSGGVSDTQYF	TGTGCCAGTAGTTCTAGCGGGGGGGTCTCCGATACGCAGTATTTT
NA	TRBV5-1	TRBJ1-1	TRBD1	CASSYGQGKAFF	TGCGCCAGCAGCTACGGACAGGGTAAAGCTTTCTTT
few	TRBV6-6	TRBJ1-5	NA	CASSYSRVSDQPQHF	TGTGCCAGCAGTTACTCGAGGGTTAGCGATCAGCCCCAGCATTTT
once	TRBV24-1	TRBJ2-3	NA	CATTPSDKATDTQYF	TGTGCCACCACTCCCTCGGACAAGGCCACAGATACGCAGTATTTT
once	TRBV7-9	TRBJ2-5	TRBD2	CASSLVVAGDQETQYF	TGTGCCAGCAGCTTAGTTGTAGCGGGGGACCAAGAGACCCAGTACTTC
NA	TRBV2	TRBJ1-2	NA	CASSEIQTYGYTF	TGTGCCAGCAGTGAAATCCAGACTTATGGCTACACCTTC
NA	TRBV6-5	TRBJ2-3	TRBD2	CASSYVAGGHADTQYF	TGTGCCAGCAGTTACGTAGCGGGGGGGCACGCAGATACGCAGTATTTT
NA	TRBV7-2	TRBJ2-7	TRBD2	CASSFFGPSGYEQYF	TGTGCCAGCAGCTTCTTCGGGCCTAGCGGCTACGAGCAGTACTTC
NA	TRBV4-1	TRBJ2-3	NA	CASSHMTDTQYF	TGCGCCAGCAGCCATATGACAGATACGCAGTATTTT
NA	TRBV11-3	TRBJ2-1	NA	CASSSRRAGGGFNEQFF	TGTGCCAGCAGCTCCCGGCGCGCTGGCGGGGGCTTCAATGAGCAGTTCTTC
NA	TRBV27	TRBJ1-6	NA	CASSLTALNSPLHF	TGTGCCAGCAGCCTGACAGCCTTAAATTCACCCCTCCACTTT
NA	TRBV24-1	TRBJ2-1	NA	CATSDFGGKFNEQFF	TGTGCCACCAGTGATTTTGGGGGGAAGTTCAATGAGCAGTTCTTC
NA	TRBV4-2	TRBJ1-2	TRBD1	CASSQEPPPGQGRGYTF	TGTGCCAGCAGCCAAGAACCTCCACCGGGACAGGGGAGAGGCTACACCTTC
NA	TRBV24-1	TRBJ2-1	TRBD2	CATSDLTSGNEQFF	TGTGCCACCAGTGATCTGACTAGCGGCAATGAGCAGTTCTTC
NA	TRBV19	TRBJ2-3	TRBD2	CASSIHPPSGGSDTQYF	TGTGCCAGTAGTATCCACCCACCTAGCGGGGGTTCAGATACGCAGTATTTT
NA	TRBV20-1	TRBJ2-5	NA	CSASDRNQETQYF	TGCAGTGCTAGTGACAGGAATCAAGAGACCCAGTACTTC
once	TRBV29-1	TRBJ1-1	TRBD1	CSAGVPGQGLNTEAFF	TGCAGCGCTGGGGTGCCGGGACAGGGACTGAACACTGAAGCTTTCTTT
NA	TRBV5-6	TRBJ1-3	NA	CASSLVASGNTIYF	TGTGCCAGCAGCTTGGTCGCGTCAGGAAACACCATATATTTT
NA	TRBV28	TRBJ2-7	TRBD1	CASNPLGGQGYHEQYF	TGTGCCAGCAACCCCCTCGGAGGACAGGGTTACCACGAGCAGTACTTC
NA	TRBV19	TRBJ1-1	NA	CASSTYTGNTEAFF	TGTGCCAGTAGTACGTACACAGGGAACACTGAAGCTTTCTTT
NA	TRBV19	TRBJ1-3	NA	CASSPSGGNTIYF	TGTGCCAGTAGTCCTTCGGGTGGAAACACCATATATTTT
NA	TRBV28	TRBJ1-2	TRBD1	CASRPPQRQGNYGYTF	TGTGCCAGCAGACCGCCCCAGAGACAGGGTAACTATGGCTACACCTTC
NA	TRBV5-1	TRBJ2-2	TRBD2	CASSPSGDSGTGELFF	TGCGCCAGCAGCCCTAGCGGGGACTCCGGGACCGGGGAGCTGTTTTTT
few	TRBV6-2/TRBV6-3	TRBJ1-2	NA	CASSSPGKGVFSYGYTF	TGTGCCAGCAGCTCGCCCGGGAAGGGGGTATTTTCTTATGGCTACACCTTC
NA	TRBV5-6	TRBJ1-2	TRBD1	CASSQTTGGGGYTF	TGTGCCAGCAGCCAAACCACAGGGGGCGGGGGCTACACCTTC
NA	TRBV3-1/TRBV3-2	TRBJ2-5	TRBD2	CASSPAGLVAETQYF	TGTGCCAGCAGCCCAGCGGGACTAGTCGCCGAGACCCAGTACTTC
NA	TRBV18	TRBJ1-1	NA	CASSPRGAGTEAFF	TGTGCCAGCTCACCTCGGGGTGCGGGCACTGAAGCTTTCTTT
NA	TRBV6-1	TRBJ1-1	NA	CASSEFVVGAEAFF	TGTGCCAGCAGTGAATTTGTAGTAGGGGCTGAAGCTTTCTTT
NA	TRBV7-2	TRBJ2-1	TRBD2	CASSNSGGLYNEQFF	TGTGCCAGCAGCAACAGCGGGGGGCTATACAATGAGCAGTTCTTC
NA	TRBV6-5	TRBJ1-4	NA	CASRRQESTNEKLFF	TGTGCCAGCAGGAGACAGGAGTCAACTAATGAAAAACTGTTTTTT
NA	TRBV5-4	TRBJ2-7	TRBD2	CASSLTSAGEQYF	TGTGCCAGCAGCTTGACTAGCGCTGGGGAGCAGTACTTC
NA	TRBV5-6	TRBJ1-5	TRBD1	CASSLQGINQPQHF	TGTGCCAGCAGCTTACAGGGGATCAATCAGCCCCAGCATTTT
NA	TRBV7-6	TRBJ1-2	NA	CATRNFQGRDYGYTF	TGTGCCACCCGTAACTTTCAGGGGAGGGACTATGGCTACACCTTC
once	TRBV5-1	TRBJ2-5	TRBD2	CASSPGRVQETQYF	TGCGCCAGCAGCCCCGGGAGGGTCCAAGAGACCCAGTACTTC
NA	TRBV21-1	TRBJ2-2	NA	CASSAQAPSGGANTGELFF	TGTGCCAGCAGCGCCCAGGCGCCTAGCGGGGGGGCGAACACCGGGGAGCTGTTTTTT
once	TRBV11-2	TRBJ1-6	NA	CASSLDLARNYNSPLHF	TGTGCCAGCAGCTTAGATCTCGCGAGAAATTATAATTCACCCCTCCACTTT
once	TRBV29-1	TRBJ2-7	TRBD1	CSARQGGRTYEQYF	TGCAGCGCCCGGCAAGGGGGCCGAACCTACGAGCAGTACTTC
NA	TRBV6-5	TRBJ1-1	NA	CASKLNTEAFF	TGTGCCAGCAAGCTGAACACTGAAGCTTTCTTT
NA	TRBV5-1	TRBJ2-6	NA	CASSLPQGTGANVLTF	TGCGCCAGCAGCCTGCCGCAGGGGACTGGGGCCAACGTCCTGACTTTC
NA	TRBV5-1	TRBJ2-3	TRBD1	CASSGRDRVTDTQYF	TGCGCCAGCAGCGGCCGGGACAGGGTCACAGATACGCAGTATTTT
NA	TRBV27	TRBJ1-6	NA	CASSLPSQGDNSPLHF	TGTGCCAGCAGTTTACCATCACAGGGAGATAATTCACCCCTCCACTTT
once	TRBV7-6	TRBJ1-4	NA	CASSPQSGGLDEKLFF	TGTGCCAGCAGCCCACAATCTGGGGGGTTAGATGAAAAACTGTTTTTT
NA	TRBV5-1	TRBJ1-4	TRBD1	CASSLGQGIVFGNEKLFF	TGCGCCAGCAGCTTAGGACAGGGTATTGTTTTCGGGAATGAAAAACTGTTTTTT
NA	TRBV21-1	TRBJ1-4	NA	CASSKDGPLPATNEKLFF	TGTGCCAGCAGCAAAGATGGTCCACTACCTGCAACTAATGAAAAACTGTTTTTT
NA	TRBV11-2	TRBJ1-1	TRBD1	CASSQAAGGEAFF	TGTGCCAGCAGCCAGGCTGCAGGGGGTGAAGCTTTCTTT
NA	TRBV25-1	TRBJ2-5	TRBD2	CASSEYIGSGGAETQYF	TGTGCCAGCAGTGAATATATAGGGAGCGGGGGGGCTGAGACCCAGTACTTC
NA	TRBV5-1	TRBJ2-3	TRBD2	CASGWTSGPDTQYF	TGCGCCAGCGGATGGACTAGCGGACCAGATACGCAGTATTTT
NA	TRBV6-5	TRBJ1-4	NA	CASSGTGTLNEKLFF	TGTGCCAGCAGCGGGACTGGGACGCTGAATGAAAAACTGTTTTTT
NA	TRBV7-6	TRBJ2-1	TRBD2	CASSLTSGGLNEQFF	TGTGCCAGCAGCTTGACTAGCGGGGGGCTCAATGAGCAGTTCTTC
NA	TRBV19	TRBJ1-5	NA	CASSMGGVSNQPQHF	TGTGCCAGTAGTATGGGAGGGGTTAGCAATCAGCCCCAGCATTTT
NA	TRBV19	TRBJ1-2	NA	CASSIGVGVILGYTF	TGTGCCAGTAGTATTGGAGTAGGTGTGATTCTGGGCTACACCTTC
NA	TRBV25-1	TRBJ1-1	NA	CASSVGQGTEAFF	TGTGCCAGCAGTGTTGGGCAGGGCACTGAAGCTTTCTTT